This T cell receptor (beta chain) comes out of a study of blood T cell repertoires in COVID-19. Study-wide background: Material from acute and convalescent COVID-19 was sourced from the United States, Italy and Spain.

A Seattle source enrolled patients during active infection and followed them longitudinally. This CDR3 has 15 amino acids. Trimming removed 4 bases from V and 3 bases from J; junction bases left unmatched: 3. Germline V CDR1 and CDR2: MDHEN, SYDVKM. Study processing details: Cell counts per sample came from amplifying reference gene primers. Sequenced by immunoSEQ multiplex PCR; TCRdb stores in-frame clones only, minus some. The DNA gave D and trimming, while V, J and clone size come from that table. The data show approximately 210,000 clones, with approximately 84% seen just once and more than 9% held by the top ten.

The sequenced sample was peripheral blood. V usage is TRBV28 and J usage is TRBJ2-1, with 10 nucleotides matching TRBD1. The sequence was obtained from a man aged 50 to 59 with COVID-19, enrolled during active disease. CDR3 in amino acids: CASSSGQGNYNEQFF. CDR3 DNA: TGTGCCAGCAGTTCGGGACAGGGGAACTACAATGAGCAGTTCTTC. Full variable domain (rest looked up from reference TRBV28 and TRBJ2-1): DVKVTQSSRYLVKRTGEKVFLECVQDMDHENMFWYRQDPGLGLRLIYFSYDVKMKEKGDIPEGYSVSREKKERFSLILESASTNQTSMYLCASSSGQGNYNEQFFGPGTRLTVL.